This T cell receptor (beta chain) emerged from a study of CD8+ T cells in alopecia areata. Following RNA extraction, reverse transcription yielded cDNA that acted as the sequencing template. Clones were sequenced by immunoSEQ multiplex PCR, and TCRdb holds only the in-frame ones, with some missing. The sample records a few hundred thousand clones, around two fifths being singletons. Described treatment: oral pan-JAK inhibitor, 5-10 mg twice daily. This CDR3 is 15 amino acids long. The V and J ends lost 0 bases and 9 bases, in that order; junction bases with no gene match: 4. Germline lookup yields CDR1 SGHRS and CDR2 YFSETQ.

This receptor was obtained from a human donor with alopecia areata. V gene TRBV5-1 combines with J gene TRBJ1-6; 9 positions agree with TRBD1. Sequencing was performed on CD4+ T cells sorted from blood, taken around week 31, from a patient treated with tofacitinib. The CDR3 nucleotides are TGCGCCAGCAGCTTGGCGGGACAGGGAGGTTCACCCCTCCACTTT. Amino acid sequence: CASSLAGQGGSPLHF.